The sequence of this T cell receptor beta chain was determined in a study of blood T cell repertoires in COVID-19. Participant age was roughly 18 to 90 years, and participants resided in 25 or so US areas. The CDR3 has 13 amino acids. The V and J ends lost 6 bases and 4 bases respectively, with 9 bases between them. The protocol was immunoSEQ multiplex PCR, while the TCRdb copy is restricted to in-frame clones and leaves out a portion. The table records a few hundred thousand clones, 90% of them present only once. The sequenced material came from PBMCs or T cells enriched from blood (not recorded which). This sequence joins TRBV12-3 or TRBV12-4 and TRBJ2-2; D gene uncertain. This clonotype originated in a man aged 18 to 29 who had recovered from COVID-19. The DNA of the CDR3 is TGTGCCAGCAGACCCTCACTCACCGGGGAGCTGTTTTTT. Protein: CASRPSLTGELFF.